A single sample is the source of the 3 T cell receptor beta chains below, sequenced in a study of T-cell memory formation after mild COVID-19 (dated by TCRdb to 2020 to 2022). The method behind the library was 5' RACE. The instrument was an Illumina NovaSeq 6000. TCRdb reprocessed the public reads (quality trimming at Q25 with fastp, clone calling with MiXCR) and kept in-frame beta chains. Rows with a matching CDR3 protein are joined into one entry that keeps the most common DNA and genes. The sample yields a few hundred thousand distinct CDR3 sequences; roughly 15% were counted once. The ten top clones hold about 22% of the sample. Sample: PBMCs or a T cell subset sorted from them (not recorded which). Every receptor here comes from a man aged 18-30 years who had mild COVID-19 (a few samples of this study predate the infection). The sample titles of this study are shuffled in the database, so cell type and time point are left out; the donor was told from shared clones.

The chain combines TRBV7-9 with TRBJ2-5; D gene uncertain. The ends were cut back, 6 bases at V and 5 bases at J, with 16 bases in the middle. The germline CDR1 and CDR2 sequences are SEHNR and FQNEAQ (reference sequence). This CDR3 region has 14 residues. The DNA of the CDR3 is TGTGCCAGCAGGGAGATCTTCGGAAGGGAGACCCAGTACTTC. This codes for CASREIFGRETQYF.

The V and J genes are TRBV20-1 and TRBJ2-1; D ambiguous. Germline V CDR1 and CDR2: DFQATT, SNEGSKA (reference sequence). The CDR3 sequence is 14 residues long. The V and J ends lost 2 bases and 0 bases respectively, with 8 bases between them. The CDR3 loop reads CSARTESSYNEQFF. The CDR3 nucleotides read TGCAGTGCTAGAACGGAAAGCTCCTACAATGAGCAGTTCTTC.

This clonotype was observed a few times. The chain carries TRBV20-1 and TRBJ1-1; D is unresolved. The CDR3 extends over 14 amino acids. Looked up from germline, CDR1 is DFQATT and CDR2 is SNEGSKA (reference sequence). Between the trimmed V and J ends, which lost 1 base and 0 bases, there was a span of 9 bases. CDR3 DNA: TGCAGTGCTAGAGTAGGGCTTTTGAACACTGAAGCTTTCTTT. It specifies CSARVGLLNTEAFF.